Shown below are 9 T cell receptor beta chains from a single sample sequenced in a study of T cells in Graves' hyperthyroidism and ophthalmopathy. Researchers amplified the TCR beta CDR3 regions from RNA transcripts. Researchers ran a first-round RT-PCR on the TCR CDR3 using the HTBI primer set. Via MiXCR, TCRdb re-called the multiplex PCR reads, giving one row per CDR3 protein. Here the sample spans 490,000 or so distinct CDR3 sequences, 22% being singletons. Sequenced input: blood. These receptors all stem from a woman aged 70 to 79 with Graves' ophthalmopathy.

This sequence joins TRBV20-1 and TRBJ2-7; TRBD2 is a possible D gene (5 bases). The CDR3 consists of 15 residues. Germline V lookup: CDR1 DFQATT, CDR2 SNEGSKA (reference sequence). V shed 0 bases and J shed 9 bases, with 21 bases lying between them. CDR3 sequence reads: CSARDPYPEGSGQYF. CDR3 in DNA: TGCAGTGCTAGAGATCCCTACCCAGAGGGCTCGGGGCAGTACTTC.

J is TRBJ1-2 and V is TRBV6-2 or TRBV6-3; possible D gene TRBD1, 6 bases. V was cut by 8 bases and J by 7 bases, with 11 bases left in between. Per the germline V gene, CDR1 is MNHEY and CDR2 is SVGEGT. CDR3 length equals 11 residues. The CDR3 DNA reads as TGTGCCAGCGGCAGGGGTTTTGGCTACACCTTC. It specifies CASGRGFGYTF.

The table lists this clonotype with a few counts. This chain uses TRBV20-1 with TRBJ2-7; 8 bases are shared with TRBD1. This CDR3 comprises 14 residues. Germline V CDR1 and CDR2: DFQATT, SNEGSKA (reference sequence). The V segment lost 5 bases and the J segment 3 bases; nucleotides outside the gene matches: 9. CDR3 nucleotide sequence: TGCAGTGCTCTCACCCCCGGGACAGGCTACGAGCAGTACTTC. Translated, it gives CSALTPGTGYEQYF.

This clonotype was detected ten times or more. The chain employs TRBV6-2 or TRBV6-3 and TRBJ2-7; D is perhaps TRBD1 (6 bases). The CDR3 is 13 residues long. Germline-derived CDR1 and CDR2 are MNHEY and SVGEGT. V was cut by 10 bases and J by 3 bases, with 16 bases left in between. CDR3 protein: CATRGGGGYEQYF. Here the CDR3 DNA reads TGTGCCACCCGAGGGGGTGGCGGCTACGAGCAGTACTTC.

The chain has TRBV20-1 and TRBJ2-7; the D gene is possibly TRBD2 (5 bases). The CDR3 has 15 amino acids. V lost 0 bases to trimming and J lost 4 bases, with 16 bases between them. Looked up from germline, CDR1 is DFQATT and CDR2 is SNEGSKA (reference sequence). CDR3 nucleotide sequence: TGCAGTGCTAGAGACCCCCGGGGTCCCGTGTACGAGCAGTACTTC. Translation gives CSARDPRGPVYEQYF.

This chain joins TRBV28 and TRBJ1-2; a possible D gene is TRBD1 (5 bases). V was trimmed by 4 bases and J by 7 bases, leaving 19 bases between them. This CDR3 is 15 amino acids long. Germline V gene sequence: CDR1 MDHEN, CDR2 SYDVKM. As DNA, the CDR3 is TGTGCCAGCAGTTCCCTCGGGGGTATGGGAGGTGGCTACACCTTC. Protein sequence: CASSSLGGMGGGYTF.

This clonotype was seen at least ten times. The rearrangement uses TRBV20-1 and TRBJ2-2; 11 nucleotides agree with TRBD1. V lost 6 bases, J lost 2 bases, and 2 bases stayed unmatched. This CDR3 region has 14 residues. CDR1 is DFQATT and CDR2 is SNEGSKA in the germline V gene (reference sequence). CDR3 in DNA: TGCAGTGCAAGGACAGGGGGCAACACCGGGGAGCTGTTTTTT. Its protein product is CSARTGGNTGELFF.

In its sample, this clonotype was seen many times. The V call is TRBV28, the J call TRBJ1-5; D is uncertain. Germline V gene sequence: CDR1 MDHEN, CDR2 SYDVKM. Trimming shortened V by 5 bases and J by 4 bases, and 6 bases separated the two germline ends. The CDR3 length is 12 residues. CDR3 sequence (DNA): TGTGCCAGCAGTATTATAAATCAGCCCCAGCATTTT. This codes for CASSIINQPQHF.

This clonotype came up a few times. The chain recombines TRBV7-9 with TRBJ1-6, with 9 bases lining up with TRBD1. The V segment lost 5 bases and the J segment 0 bases; nucleotides outside the gene matches: 2. Looked up from germline, CDR1 is SEHNR and CDR2 is FQNEAQ (reference sequence). The CDR3 is made up of 16 amino acids. The chain's CDR3 is CASSADRGSYNSPLHF. CDR3 sequence (DNA): TGTGCCAGCAGCGCGGACAGGGGCTCCTATAATTCACCCCTCCACTTT.